These T cell receptor beta chains were read from a single sample in a study of identical twins. TCRdb reprocessed the 5' RACE reads with MiXCR, giving one entry per CDR3 protein. The sample has hundreds of thousands of distinct CDR3 sequences, approximately 7.9% seen once. This sample also belongs to another study, concerning yellow fever vaccine responses in identical twins.

The sample consisted of CD8+ T cells sorted from blood. All receptors derive from a young woman in good health. CDR3s include the opening cysteine and the closing phenylalanine or tryptophan. Each record gives: V gene, D gene, J gene, clone size, CDR3 DNA, CDR3 protein. A D gene is named only where the DNA matches it firmly. Clone size is given for some rows only: seen once, a few or many times, or a class if the clone is expanded.

V: TRBV27
D: TRBD1
J: TRBJ1-1
size: -
DNA: TGTGCCAGCAGTAAAGGGACAGGGGTTGGCGAAGCTTTCTTT
CDR3: CASSKGTGVGEAFF

V: TRBV5-1
D: TRBD1
J: TRBJ1-1
size: many
DNA: TGCGCCAGCAGCAGAGGACAGGGCCAAGCTTTCTTT
CDR3: CASSRGQGQAFF

V: TRBV5-6
D: -
J: TRBJ2-7
size: few
DNA: TGTGCCAGCAGCTTGGATTCTTCAGGTTCCTACGAGCAGTACTTC
CDR3: CASSLDSSGSYEQYF

V: TRBV4-1
D: -
J: TRBJ2-3
size: -
DNA: TGCGCCAGCAGCCAAGCCGGAACAGATACGCAGTATTTT
CDR3: CASSQAGTDTQYF

V: TRBV14
D: -
J: TRBJ1-4
size: few
DNA: TGTGCCAGCAGCCAATCCCAATTACCGGGGCCGAGTGAAAAACTGTTTTTT
CDR3: CASSQSQLPGPSEKLFF

V: TRBV6-1
D: TRBD2
J: TRBJ2-7
size: -
DNA: TGTGCCAGCAGCGGCGGGAGGGACAGCTCCTACGAGCAGTACTTC
CDR3: CASSGGRDSSYEQYF

V: TRBV7-6
D: TRBD2
J: TRBJ2-3
size: many
DNA: TGTGCCAGCGGTACGGGGGGGAGCACAGATACGCAGTATTTT
CDR3: CASGTGGSTDTQYF

V: TRBV7-9
D: -
J: TRBJ1-1
size: -
DNA: TGTGCCAGCAGCTTAAGAGACCGGGTTTTCTTT
CDR3: CASSLRDRVFF

V: TRBV24-1
D: -
J: TRBJ2-1
size: -
DNA: TGTGCCGCCAGTGGCCTAGCGGAGCAGTTCTTC
CDR3: CAASGLAEQFF

V: TRBV4-1
D: -
J: TRBJ2-3
size: many
DNA: TGCGCCAGCAGCCAAGTAGAGACCCCCGCGGATACGCAGTATTTT
CDR3: CASSQVETPADTQYF

V: TRBV7-3
D: -
J: TRBJ2-3
size: many
DNA: TGTGCCAGCAGCTTACTTCTTGGGGGAGATACGCAGTATTTT
CDR3: CASSLLLGGDTQYF

V: TRBV3-1
D: TRBD2
J: TRBJ2-3
size: few
DNA: TGTGCCAGCAGCCCCCAGGGGACTAGCGGGGGACCGGGTTTGGCAGATACGCAGTATTTT
CDR3: CASSPQGTSGGPGLADTQYF

V: TRBV12-3/TRBV12-4
D: TRBD2
J: TRBJ2-1
size: -
DNA: TGTGCCAGCAGTTTAGTAGGACTAGCGGGGTACAATGAGCAGTTCTTC
CDR3: CASSLVGLAGYNEQFF

V: TRBV4-1
D: TRBD1
J: TRBJ2-1
size: many
DNA: TGCGCCAGCAGCCAAGGTAGCACAGGGGATGAGCAGTTCTTC
CDR3: CASSQGSTGDEQFF

V: TRBV7-6
D: -
J: TRBJ1-1
size: few
DNA: TGTGCCAGCAGCGCAGGACAGTACACTGAAGCTTTCTTT
CDR3: CASSAGQYTEAFF

V: TRBV7-8
D: -
J: TRBJ2-1
size: many
DNA: TGTGCCAGCAGCTTGGCACTAATGCGTGAGCAGTTCTTC
CDR3: CASSLALMREQFF

V: TRBV4-1
D: -
J: TRBJ2-7
size: -
DNA: TGCGCCAGCAGCCAGGTCGGCACCTACGAGCAGTACTTC
CDR3: CASSQVGTYEQYF

V: TRBV25-1
D: TRBD2
J: TRBJ2-1
size: few
DNA: TGTGCCAGCAGTGAATTCGCGGGGGGGGAGGGCTACAATGAGCAGTTCTTC
CDR3: CASSEFAGGEGYNEQFF

V: TRBV2
D: TRBD2
J: TRBJ2-1
size: few
DNA: TGTGCCAGCAGTGATCGGCCGAGCGGGAGAGGCTCCTACAATGAGCAGTTCTTC
CDR3: CASSDRPSGRGSYNEQFF

V: TRBV20-1
D: -
J: TRBJ2-3
size: many
DNA: TGCAGTGCTAGAGATCGACAGTCAGATACGCAGTATTTT
CDR3: CSARDRQSDTQYF

V: TRBV2
D: TRBD2
J: TRBJ2-1
size: few
DNA: TGTGCCAGCAGTGAAGAAGCGGGGGTCGATGAGCAGTTCTTC
CDR3: CASSEEAGVDEQFF

V: TRBV6-6
D: -
J: TRBJ1-5
size: many
DNA: TGTGCCAGCCGTTACTTGGATCAGCCCCAGCATTTT
CDR3: CASRYLDQPQHF